These T cell receptor beta chains were read from a single sample in a study of early T cells in non-severe SARS-CoV-2 infection. From the 5' RACE reads, TCRdb called clonotypes with MiXCR, one entry per CDR3 protein. The table lists about 77,000 distinct CDR3 sequences, about 16% of them singletons, with 2.9% in the top ten. Sequenced material: whole blood. Source of these receptors: an adult who was a healthcare worker with PCR-confirmed SARS-CoV-2 infection or an uninfected control (not recorded which). Both conserved end residues are part of each CDR3. A D gene is named only where the DNA matches it firmly. For some rows the clone size is stated as once, few or many, or as a class when expanded; others skip it.

clone size,J gene,V gene,D gene,CDR3 DNA,CDR3 protein
-,TRBJ2-3,TRBV7-9,TRBD2,TGTGCCAGCAGCTTTCCCGGGTTTGGACTAGCGAGATCCGAGGTTGATACGCAGTATTTT,CASSFPGFGLARSEVDTQYF
-,TRBJ2-7,TRBV25-1,TRBD1,TGTGCCAGCAGTGAGGGACAGGGTTTACACTACGAGCAGTACTTC,CASSEGQGLHYEQYF
many,TRBJ1-4,TRBV29-1,TRBD1,TGCAGCGTTGACCCCGGGACAGGCGAGGAAAAACTGTTTTTT,CSVDPGTGEEKLFF
-,TRBJ1-6,TRBV7-9,TRBD1,TGTGCCAGCAGCCGCACCGGGACAGGGGGTTCACCCCTCCACTTT,CASSRTGTGGSPLHF
-,TRBJ1-4,TRBV7-9,-,TGTGCCAGCAGCTTAGGACAGTATAATGAAAAACTGTTTTTT,CASSLGQYNEKLFF
-,TRBJ1-3,TRBV5-1,-,TGCGCCAGCAGCTCCGGGAGCTCTGGAAACACCATATATTTT,CASSSGSSGNTIYF
-,TRBJ2-2,TRBV3-1,TRBD2,TGTGCCAGCCAACTAGCGGCGAACACCGGGGAGCTGTTTTTT,CASQLAANTGELFF
-,TRBJ2-7,TRBV6-2/TRBV6-3,TRBD2,TGTGCCAGCAGCCTAGCGGGGGCCCTCGGCGAGCAGTACTTC,CASSLAGALGEQYF
-,TRBJ2-1,TRBV11-2,TRBD2,TGTGCCAGCAGCTTTGGAGCGGGGCTAGCGGGCCACAATGAGCAGTTCTTC,CASSFGAGLAGHNEQFF
few,TRBJ2-2,TRBV3-1,-,TGTGCCAGCAGCCAACTAAGGGGCACCGGGGAGCTGTTTTTT,CASSQLRGTGELFF
-,TRBJ1-2,TRBV20-1,-,TGCAGTGCTAGAGATCTTGGGGACAACTATGGCTACACCTTC,CSARDLGDNYGYTF
-,TRBJ1-1,TRBV18,-,TGTGCCAGCTCACCAACAGGGTCTGGTAACACTGAAGCTTTCTTT,CASSPTGSGNTEAFF
few,TRBJ1-5,TRBV15,TRBD1,TGTGCCACCAGCAGAGAACTGGGCTGGGCGACAGGGATGGACCTCAAACAGCCCCAGCATTTT,CATSRELGWATGMDLKQPQHF
-,TRBJ1-2,TRBV12-3/TRBV12-4,-,TGTGCCAGCAGCTCAACAGGGATGGGGTATGGCTACACCTTC,CASSSTGMGYGYTF
few,TRBJ2-1,TRBV20-1,-,TGCAGTGCAACAGACTACGCCGGGGCCTACAATGAGCAGTTCTTC,CSATDYAGAYNEQFF
few,TRBJ2-2,TRBV25-1,-,TGTGCCAGCAGTGAATATCCGTACGGCACGAACACCGGGGAGCTGTTTTTT,CASSEYPYGTNTGELFF
many,TRBJ2-5,TRBV5-6,-,TGTGCCAGCAGCGGGCCAGGGTCGCGGATTCAAGAGACCCAGTACTTC,CASSGPGSRIQETQYF
few,TRBJ1-2,TRBV12-3/TRBV12-4,-,TGTGCCAGCAGTTTAGCCGACTATGGCTACACCTTC,CASSLADYGYTF
-,TRBJ1-1,TRBV6-1,-,TGTGCCATCCGCAGCACGGGGAAGAACACTGAAGCTTTCTTT,CAIRSTGKNTEAFF
-,TRBJ2-1,TRBV5-1,TRBD2,TGCGCCAGCAGCACGGGAGGGATTTACAATGAGCAGTTCTTC,CASSTGGIYNEQFF
-,TRBJ2-7,TRBV6-2/TRBV6-3,TRBD2,TGTGCCAGCAGTTCGGGACTAGCGGGGCTCTACGAGCAGTACTTC,CASSSGLAGLYEQYF
-,TRBJ1-5,TRBV30,-,TGTGCCTGGAGTGTAGGCGAGCCCCAGCATTTT,CAWSVGEPQHF
-,TRBJ2-3,TRBV28,-,TGTGCCAGCACCACGGGGACAGATACGCAGTATTTT,CASTTGTDTQYF